The next 2 T cell receptor beta chains were all read from a single sample in a study of shared clonotypes between healthy human individuals (dated by TCRdb to about 2020). Preparation of the library involved the immunoSEQ multiplex PCR assay. TCRdb provides this immuneACCESS table in a form limited to in-frame rearrangements. Some clones are lacking; in checked studies, under half of them reflect an unresolved V gene, and why the rest are absent is not known. This sample gives approximately 1,500,000 clones in total; around 97% of them show up just once. In total, the top ten clones hold roughly 1.1% of the sample. Sequencing was done on a sample of naive CD4+ T cells sorted from blood. Interpreted using the paper, the cell subset or site label stands for: CD45RA+ positively selected. All receptors come from a man aged 25-40 years in good health.

The chain uses TRBV4-2 and TRBJ2-1; D may be TRBD2 (6 bases). The CDR3 sequence is 15 residues long. Trimming took 8 bases from V and 4 from J, leaving 18 bases between them. CDR1 LGHNA and CDR2 YNFKEQ come from the germline V gene. CDR3 DNA sequence: TGTGCCAGCCTGATTGGTCGGGAGAGGTACAATGAGCAGTTCTTC. This encodes CASLIGRERYNEQFF.

The genes are TRBV14 and TRBJ1-2; D perhaps matches TRBD1 (6 bases). This CDR3 contains 14 residues. With 5 bases removed from V and 5 bases from J, the gap between germline ends came to 15 bases. Germline lookup yields CDR1 SGHDN and CDR2 FVKESK. Here the CDR3 DNA reads TGTGCCAGCAGCTATGCGGGGGCGCGATATGGCTACACCTTC. Translating gives CASSYAGARYGYTF.